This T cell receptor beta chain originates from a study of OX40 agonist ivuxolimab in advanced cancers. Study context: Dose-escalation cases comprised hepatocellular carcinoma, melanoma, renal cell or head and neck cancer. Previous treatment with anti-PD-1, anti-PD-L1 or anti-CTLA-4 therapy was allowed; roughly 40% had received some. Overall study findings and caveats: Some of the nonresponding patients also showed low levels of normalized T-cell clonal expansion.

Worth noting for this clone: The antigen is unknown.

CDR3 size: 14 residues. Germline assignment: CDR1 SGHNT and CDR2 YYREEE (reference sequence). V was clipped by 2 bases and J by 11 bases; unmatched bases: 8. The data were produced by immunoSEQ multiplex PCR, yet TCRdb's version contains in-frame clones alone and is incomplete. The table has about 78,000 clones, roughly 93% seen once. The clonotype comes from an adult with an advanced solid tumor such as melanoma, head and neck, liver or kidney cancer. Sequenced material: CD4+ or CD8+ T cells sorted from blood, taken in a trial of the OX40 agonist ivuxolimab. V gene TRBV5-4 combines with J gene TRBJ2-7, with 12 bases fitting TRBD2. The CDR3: CASSFGASGGEEYF. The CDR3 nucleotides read TGTGCCAGCAGCTTCGGGGCTAGCGGGGGGGAAGAGTACTTC.